One sample yielded the 9 T cell receptor beta chains listed below, sequenced in a study of high-grade serous ovarian cancer treatment subgroups (dated by TCRdb to the early 2020s). Tumor samples were collected prior to definitive surgery or chemotherapy. Library construction relied on the immunoSEQ multiplex PCR assay. In TCRdb, the immuneACCESS table is reduced to in-frame sequences with V and J assigned. These tables do not hold every clone; where another copy was compared, an unresolved V gene accounts for under half, and the others remain unexplained. In all, the sample holds some 4,400 clones, and approximately 70% of those were seen once. Of the sample, over 9.5% is held by the ten largest clones. Sequencing used tumor tissue. The receptors derive from a human donor with high-grade serous ovarian cancer.

V and J are TRBV5-1 and TRBJ1-1; D perhaps matches TRBD1 (6 bases). The CDR3 covers 14 residues. The germline V gene encodes CDR1 SGHRS and CDR2 YFSETQ. Trimming left V 0 bases short and J 5 bases short, with 11 bases between. The CDR3 loop is CASSLESGVTEAFF. In DNA, the CDR3 is TGCGCCAGCAGCTTGGAGTCAGGGGTGACTGAAGCTTTCTTT.

The chain uses TRBV2 and TRBJ1-1; a possible D gene is TRBD1 (5 bases). The CDR3 covers 15 residues. Trimming pared 5 bases from V and 0 bases from J, leaving 13 bases between. CDR1 SNHLY and CDR2 FYNNEI come from the germline V gene. The DNA of the CDR3 is TGTGCCAGCAGTTCGGGGCAGGGAATGAACACTGAAGCTTTCTTT. It yields the protein CASSSGQGMNTEAFF.

The gene calls are TRBV2 and TRBJ2-5, with D hard to call. This CDR3 contains 14 residues. Germline-derived CDR1 and CDR2 are SNHLY and FYNNEI. V gave up 0 bases and J gave up 0 bases, with 5 bases separating them. CDR3 residues: CASSEAEYQETQYF. As DNA, the CDR3 is TGTGCCAGCAGTGAAGCGGAGTACCAAGAGACCCAGTACTTC.

The chain employs TRBV7-9 and TRBJ2-3, with 12 bases fitting TRBD1. Germline assignment: CDR1 SEHNR and CDR2 FQNEAQ (reference sequence). The length of the CDR3 is 16 residues. The ends lost 1 base at V and 5 bases at J; junction bases unmatched: 4. This CDR3 reads CASSLGDRGRGDTQYF. The CDR3, as DNA: TGTGCCAGCAGCTTAGGGGACAGGGGGCGCGGAGATACGCAGTATTTT.

The rearrangement uses TRBV11-2 and TRBJ2-1, with 11 positions matching TRBD2. The CDR3 covers 16 residues. V lost 5 bases and J lost 4; bases outside the gene matches: 7. Germline CDR1 and CDR2: SGHAT and FQNNGV. The CDR3, as DNA: TGTGCCAGCAGCGCCCGACTAGCGGGGATATACAATGAGCAGTTCTTC. This gives the protein CASSARLAGIYNEQFF.

This rearrangement joins TRBV19 to TRBJ1-1; D ambiguous. V lost 3 bases and J 4 bases, leaving 15 bases between the germline ends. This CDR3 has 15 residues. The germline CDR1 and CDR2 sequences are LNHDA and SQIVND (reference sequence). CDR3 sequence reads: CASSMMAGSGTEAFF. The CDR3, as DNA: TGTGCCAGTAGTATGATGGCGGGGTCGGGCACTGAAGCTTTCTTT.

Regarding this clone: This CDR3 is also generated by other DNA sequences in the sample. The chain uses TRBV19 and TRBJ2-2; D might be TRBD2 (6 bases). The V end was cut by 7 bases, the J end by 1 base, with 10 bases between. This CDR3 has 14 amino acids. Looked up from germline, CDR1 is LNHDA and CDR2 is SQIVND (reference sequence). CDR3 residues: CASIGTGNTGELFF. The CDR3, as DNA: TGTGCCAGTATAGGGACTGGGAACACCGGGGAGCTGTTTTTT.

J is TRBJ1-1 and V is TRBV5-4; D unclear. From germline, CDR1 is SGHNT and CDR2 YYREEE (reference sequence). This CDR3 contains 12 residues. Trimming cost V 0 bases and J 3 bases, with 3 bases left between them. The CDR3 sequence is CASSLGYTEAFF. CDR3 in DNA: TGTGCCAGCAGCTTGGGGTACACTGAAGCTTTCTTT. Full variable domain (outside the CDR3, taken from reference TRBV5-4 and TRBJ1-1): ETGVTQSPTHLIKTRGQQVTLRCSSQSGHNTVSWYQQALGQGPQFIFQYYREEENGRGNFPPRFSGLQFPNYSSELNVNALELDDSALYLCASSLGYTEAFFGQGTRLTVV.

This clone has more than one count but fewer than ten. V gene TRBV6-4 combines with J gene TRBJ1-1; no reliable D call. Germline V CDR1 and CDR2: MRHNA, SNTAGT. The CDR3 length is 13 residues. V was shortened by 2 bases and J by 0 bases, with 4 bases between the two germline ends. The CDR3 sequence: CASSDELNTEAFF. CDR3 DNA: TGTGCCAGCAGTGACGAGCTGAACACTGAAGCTTTCTTT.